This T cell receptor (beta chain) was identified in a study of CD8+ T cells in alopecia areata. TCR sequencing used cDNA made by reverse transcription of extracted RNA. The table came from immunoSEQ multiplex PCR; TCRdb's copy has only in-frame clones and leaves some out. The table has some 180,000 clones, less than 70% seen once. Study-wide findings and caveats: More clonal than normal scalp was lesional scalp, particularly alopecia totalis/universalis.

Treatment noted: oral pan-JAK inhibitor, 5-10 mg twice daily. Collection of lesional scalp punch biopsies and peripheral blood was performed in alopecia areata patients. Comment on this clone: Its antigen remains unknown.

The germline V and J ends were trimmed by 1 base and 2 bases, with 7 bases remaining between them. Germline V gene lookup returns CDR1 LGHNA and CDR2 YSLEER. This CDR3 region has 14 residues. This specimen consisted of CD8+ T cells sorted from blood, obtained at week 24, from a patient treated with tofacitinib. The chain couples TRBV4-3 to TRBJ2-3; D not certain. The source is a human donor with alopecia areata. CDR3 DNA sequence: TGCGCCAGCAGCCAAGCGGGTTTCACAGATACGCAGTATTTT. It is translated as CASSQAGFTDTQYF.